This T cell receptor (beta chain) was identified during a study of cytomegalovirus exposure and HLA in healthy donors. Notes on the study in general: In a later analysis, specific HLA alleles were associated with 15,000 to 20,000 TCR beta sequences at a 0.05 false discovery rate. It was taken for granted in presence/absence analyses that sequencing depth across donors was roughly uniform.

The germline V gene has CDR1 SNHLY and CDR2 FYNNEI. CDR3 size: 14 residues. The V gene lost 6 bases and the J gene lost 1 base, with 9 bases spanning the gap. The study ran its PCR with 60 Vbeta and 13 Jbeta primers. Sequenced by immunoSEQ multiplex PCR; TCRdb stores in-frame clones only, minus some. The data show about 67,000 clones, 65% to 70% seen once. Remarks on this clone: Its antigen remains unknown.

The chain has TRBV2 and TRBJ1-4; possibly TRBD1 for D (6 bases). The receptor's source is a woman aged 30 to 39 in good health and CMV-seronegative. The specimen sequenced was PBMCs. The CDR3 nucleotides are TGTGCCAGCAGGCAGACAGGAACTAATGAAAAACTGTTTTTT. Residues: CASRQTGTNEKLFF.